The 28 T cell receptor beta chains given below trace back to one sample, sequenced in a study of T cells expressing NK-cell markers. TCRdb re-called the 5' RACE reads and gives one entry per CDR3 protein, without DNA. The data include almost 450,000 distinct CDR3 sequences; the top ten clones carry about 7.3%. The sequencing sample was made of blood T cells: a sorted CD56 or NKG2C T cell subset, CD4+ or CD8+ T cells, or bulk PBMC T cells (not recorded which). These receptors were obtained from a woman between 18 and 70 years old in good health.

The CDR3 region is CASSILPMNTEAFF. This chain connects TRBV19 to TRBJ1-1. Per the germline V gene, CDR1 is LNHDA and CDR2 is SQIVND (reference sequence). The CDR3 contains 14 residues.

This rearrangement joins TRBV6-4 to TRBJ2-2. There are 12 residues in the CDR3. The germline V gene has CDR1 MRHNA and CDR2 SNTAGT. The CDR3 sequence: CASSDGPGELFF.

The chain recombines TRBV20-1 with TRBJ1-5; TCRdb gives TRBD1 as the D gene, but with no DNA this cannot be confirmed. CDR3 length equals 15 residues. Germline CDR1 reads DFQATT; CDR2 reads SNEGSKA (reference sequence). CDR3: CSARDEGVPNQPQHF.

The CDR3 reads CASRLAGGEETQYF. The V and J genes are TRBV25-1 and TRBJ2-5; TCRdb's D call, TRBD2, is unchecked because there is no DNA. There are 14 residues in the CDR3. CDR1 and CDR2 (germline): MGHDK, SYGVNS.

The rearrangement links TRBV12-3 or TRBV12-4 to TRBJ2-3; TCRdb's assignment of TRBD1 cannot be checked, as there is no DNA. The CDR3 runs to 14 residues. The CDR3 is CASSLITGGDTQYF.

The CDR3 here is CASSQSGVRYGYTF. This chain joins TRBV16 and TRBJ1-2. The V gene's germline CDR1 is KGHSY and CDR2 FQNENV. The CDR3 totals 14 residues.

The genes are TRBV20-1 and TRBJ2-2. The CDR3 totals 11 residues. The V gene's germline CDR1 is DFQATT and CDR2 SNEGSKA (reference sequence). This CDR3 is CSAGVSGELFF.

The rearrangement uses TRBV5-6 and TRBJ2-1; the D call of TRBD2 rests on TCRdb alone, since no DNA is present to check it. This CDR3 is 16 amino acids long. Germline CDR1 SGHDT, CDR2 YYEEEE. CDR3 protein: CASSLSGLAGGGEQFF.

V is TRBV20-1 and J is TRBJ2-7; TCRdb lists TRBD1, though no DNA is available to test this call. The germline CDR1 and CDR2 sequences are DFQATT and SNEGSKA (reference sequence). The CDR3 length is 13 residues. The CDR3 reads CSASRGTGYEQYF.

This chain links TRBV7-6 with TRBJ2-7; TCRdb designates TRBD1, a call that cannot be tested without DNA. The CDR3 consists of 19 residues. Germline lookup yields CDR1 SGHVS and CDR2 FNYEAQ. CDR3: CASSLAGGTGRGGRYEQYF. Full variable domain (rest looked up from reference TRBV7-6 and TRBJ2-7): GAGVSQSPRYKVTKRGQDVALRCDPISGHVSLYWYRQALGQGPEFLTYFNYEAQQDKSGLPNDRFSAERPEGSISTLTIQRTEQRDSAMYRCASSLAGGTGRGGRYEQYFGPGTRLTVT.

CDR3 sequence reads: CASSPFGRESNTGELFF. The rearrangement links TRBV28 to TRBJ2-2; TCRdb outputs TRBD2, but without DNA this stays unchecked. CDR1 and CDR2 from the germline V gene are MDHEN and SYDVKM. This CDR3 region has 17 residues.

The CDR3 here is CASSQDLGGTGDEQFF. This sequence joins TRBV4-3 and TRBJ2-1; TCRdb proposes TRBD1, but this gene call is untestable without DNA. The CDR3 has 16 residues. From germline, CDR1 is LGHNA and CDR2 YSLEER.

The V call is TRBV29-1, the J call TRBJ2-6; TCRdb lists TRBD1, though no DNA is available to test this call. The CDR3 runs to 14 residues. The germline gives CDR1 SQVTM, CDR2 ANQGSEA. The CDR3 sequence is CSAFDRAGANVLTF.

The V gene is TRBV29-1, the J gene TRBJ2-5; TCRdb names TRBD2, which stays unverified in the absence of DNA. The CDR3 length is 15 residues. Germline values: CDR1 SQVTM, CDR2 ANQGSEA. CDR3 sequence reads: CSASGTSASQETQYF.

The rearrangement joins TRBV10-2 to TRBJ2-5; the TCRdb D gene call, TRBD1, has no DNA to confirm it. The CDR3 contains 15 residues. Germline values: CDR1 WSHSY, CDR2 SAAADI. The CDR3: CASSDPRLGEETQYF.

The CDR3 sequence: CASSLEGVDTDTQYF. V and J are TRBV13 and TRBJ2-3; TCRdb's D call of TRBD1 is untestable without DNA. The germline V gene has CDR1 PRHDT and CDR2 FYEKMQ (reference sequence). CDR3 length equals 15 residues.

The chain has TRBV6-1 and TRBJ1-2; TCRdb indicates TRBD1, and absent DNA this call remains unverified. The CDR3 is made up of 13 amino acids. Germline CDR1 reads MNHNS; CDR2 reads SASEGT. The CDR3 here is CATTDRRTYGYTF.

The chain's CDR3 is CASSIGLNEQFF. J is TRBJ2-1 and V is TRBV19. This CDR3 spans 12 amino acids. Germline V gene sequence: CDR1 LNHDA, CDR2 SQIVND (reference sequence). Supplemented by reference TRBV19 and TRBJ2-1, the full variable domain reads DGGITQSPKYLFRKEGQNVTLSCEQNLNHDAMYWYRQDPGQGLRLIYYSQIVNDFQKGDIAEGYSVSREKKESFPLTVTSAQKNPTAFYLCASSIGLNEQFFGPGTRLTVL.

The V call is TRBV29-1, the J call TRBJ2-6; TCRdb designates TRBD1, a call that cannot be tested without DNA. The germline CDR1 and CDR2 sequences are SQVTM and ANQGSEA. This CDR3 comprises 16 residues. CDR3: CSVEGGSSSGANVLTF.

The V gene is TRBV12-3 or TRBV12-4, the J gene TRBJ2-5. The CDR3 covers 14 residues. The CDR3 region is CASSLGPDQETQYF.

The chain links TRBV20-1 to TRBJ2-3. This CDR3 comprises 11 residues. Germline V gene sequence: CDR1 DFQATT, CDR2 SNEGSKA (reference sequence). The CDR3 reads CSAPRSDTQYF.

V is TRBV12-3 or TRBV12-4 and J is TRBJ2-1. The CDR3 covers 15 residues. The CDR3 reads CASSPSLISYNEQFF.

This rearrangement joins TRBV10-3 to TRBJ2-3; TCRdb returns TRBD1, unconfirmable since there is no DNA. This CDR3 has 14 residues. CDR1 ENHRY and CDR2 SYGVKD come from the germline V gene. CDR3 residues: CAISPWDRADTQYF.

V gene TRBV29-1 combines with J gene TRBJ1-1; checking the TCRdb D call of TRBD1 is not possible without DNA. The CDR3 contains 12 residues. CDR1 and CDR2 from the germline V gene are SQVTM and ANQGSEA. This CDR3 reads CSVDQGGSEAFF.

V is TRBV18 and J is TRBJ1-2. Germline V gives CDR1 KGHSH, CDR2 LQKENI. The CDR3 loop spans 14 amino acids. The CDR3 is CASSHTGGGFGYTF.

The J gene is TRBJ2-1, the V gene TRBV11-1. In germline, CDR1 is SGHAT, CDR2 FQDESV (reference sequence). This CDR3 has 14 amino acids. Here the CDR3 reads CASSLGRAYNEQFF.

This rearrangement joins TRBV7-2 to TRBJ2-1; the D call from TCRdb, TRBD1, cannot be confirmed without DNA. Germline V gene sequence: CDR1 SGHTA, CDR2 FQGNSA. The CDR3 spans 15 residues. CDR3: CASSLKRTGLAEQFF.

This chain connects TRBV7-2 to TRBJ2-5; no DNA is available, so the TRBD2 call from TCRdb remains unchecked. The CDR3 loop spans 15 amino acids. The V gene's germline CDR1 is SGHTA and CDR2 FQGNSA. This CDR3 is CASSLVGLNQETQYF.